This T cell receptor beta chain appears in the sequencing data of a study of T-cell reconstitution after alpha-beta-depleted transplantation in children. The CDR3 consists of 13 residues. In germline, CDR1 is SGHVS, CDR2 FQNEAQ. Study-level results: T-cell counts and diversity at one year post-transplant came mainly from newly produced T cells. By about two months after transplant, alpha-beta T cells reportedly arose from several hundred graft clones that had expanded. Surviving recipient T cells and thymic progenitors produced the high day-60 TCRbeta diversity seen in some patients.

Preparation of the TCRbeta library involved a method that used unique molecular identifiers. Using its own MiXCR run on the PCR reads, TCRdb lists one record per CDR3 protein. This sample has approximately 300,000 distinct CDR3 sequences; 6.5% to 9% occur once, and the top ten carry approximately 9%. As to this clonotype: Its cognate antigen is unknown. A clone one base away is much larger, so this may be a read error.

V gene TRBV7-8 combines with J gene TRBJ2-1; D is undetermined. This sample comprised peripheral blood, obtained 360 days after TCRalphabeta/CD19-depleted stem cell transplant. This sequence originates from a female patient aged 2-10 years who had a stem cell transplant for Fanconi anemia, so the T cells may come from the graft donor. DNA for the CDR3: TGTGCCAGCGGCTTAGAGTCCATCAATGAGCAGTTCTTC. It translates to CASGLESINEQFF. Supplemented by reference TRBV7-8 and TRBJ2-1, the full variable domain reads GAGVSQSPRYKVAKRGQDVALRCDPISGHVSLFWYQQALGQGPEFLTYFQNEAQLDKSGLPSDRFFAERPEGSVSTLKIQRTQQEDSAVYLCASGLESINEQFFGPGTRLTVL.